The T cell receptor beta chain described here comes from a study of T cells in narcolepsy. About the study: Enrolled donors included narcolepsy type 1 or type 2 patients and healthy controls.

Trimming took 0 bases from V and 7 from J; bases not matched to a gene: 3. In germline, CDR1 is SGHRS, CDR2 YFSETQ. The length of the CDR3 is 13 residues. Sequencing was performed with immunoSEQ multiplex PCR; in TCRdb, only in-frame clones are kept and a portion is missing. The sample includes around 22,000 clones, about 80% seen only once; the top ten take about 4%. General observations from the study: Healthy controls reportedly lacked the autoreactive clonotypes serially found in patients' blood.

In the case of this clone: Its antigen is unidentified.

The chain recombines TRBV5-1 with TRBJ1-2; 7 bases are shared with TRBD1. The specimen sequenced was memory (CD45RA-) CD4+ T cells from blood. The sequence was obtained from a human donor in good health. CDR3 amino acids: CASSLGQGIGYTF. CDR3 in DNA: TGCGCCAGCAGCTTGGGACAGGGAATTGGCTACACCTTC.